These T cell receptor beta chains were read from a single sample in a study of response to subunit inactivated influenza vaccine. TCRdb ran MiXCR on the RT-PCR reads and lists one entry per CDR3 protein. In the table there are about 780,000 distinct CDR3 sequences, around 20% of which are singletons. This specimen was PBMCs from blood, taken approximately 5 days after vaccination. The source is a man aged 50 to 59 who received an inactivated influenza vaccine. CDR3s leave out the opening cysteine and the closing phenylalanine or tryptophan. Each record gives: clone size, J gene, V gene, CDR3 protein. Not all rows give a size; the values are once, few, many and, for expanded clones, a class.

few | TRBJ2-3 | TRBV7-8 | ASSFGLAGITDTQY
many | TRBJ2-3 | TRBV5-1 | ASSLARDSTDTQY
few | TRBJ2-1 | TRBV24-1 | ATSDSRTILNEQF
few | TRBJ1-5 | TRBV12-3/TRBV12-4 | ASAPGGGNQPQH
many | TRBJ2-7 | TRBV5-1 | ASSKRDSPLYEQY
few | TRBJ2-1 | TRBV3-1 | ASSQAPLALSEQF
many | TRBJ2-2 | TRBV7-2 | ASSLATNTGELF
few | TRBJ2-7 | TRBV6-5 | ASSYFAGGQNEQY
few | TRBJ2-1 | TRBV5-6 | ASSLSRGGSYNEQF
- | TRBJ2-6 | TRBV18 | ASSQTGFGANVLT
many | TRBJ2-1 | TRBV6-6 | ASSSRGNEQF
few | TRBJ2-7 | TRBV29-1 | SVDGSGGGSYEQY
- | TRBJ2-1 | TRBV7-8 | ASSLASAGPSYNEQF
- | TRBJ1-1 | TRBV7-9 | ASSSRRRKTMNTEAF
- | TRBJ2-7 | TRBV15 | ATSRGQWGLLREQY
few | TRBJ2-5 | TRBV7-3 | ASSLEGGSGLETQY
many | TRBJ2-3 | TRBV29-1 | SVVGTGLPTDTQY
few | TRBJ2-7 | TRBV5-1 | ASSAGIEQY
few | TRBJ2-1 | TRBV20-1 | SARVLQRIYNEQF
few | TRBJ2-1 | TRBV29-1 | SVESPATANEQF
- | TRBJ2-7 | TRBV15 | ATSRGVGAVLEQY
- | TRBJ2-1 | TRBV28 | ASSLWGQKRTYNEQF
many | TRBJ2-7 | TRBV29-1 | SVETGGNEQY
few | TRBJ2-1 | TRBV12-3/TRBV12-4 | ASTLDGEQF
- | TRBJ1-4 | TRBV6-1 | ASRDVGFNEKLF
- | TRBJ1-5 | TRBV12-3/TRBV12-4 | ASRHQGVGQPQH
few | TRBJ2-3 | TRBV7-2 | ASSLVLKAQY
- | TRBJ2-7 | TRBV5-1 | ASKTWGGTYEQY
- | TRBJ2-5 | TRBV24-1 | ATSDSIGTGLETQY
- | TRBJ2-7 | TRBV3-1 | ASSQSPSASYEQY
- | TRBJ1-2 | TRBV2 | ASSANGQGNGYT
- | TRBJ2-2 | TRBV12-3/TRBV12-4 | ASSLGTGRLNTGELF
- | TRBJ2-5 | TRBV20-1 | SARVDRGETQY
many | TRBJ1-1 | TRBV12-3/TRBV12-4 | ASSQTGDAF
- | TRBJ2-7 | TRBV20-1 | STGGTSGPYEQY
few | TRBJ2-5 | TRBV12-3/TRBV12-4 | ASSSVAGGDRQETQY
few | TRBJ2-1 | TRBV27 | ASSLFPSGSVEF
- | TRBJ1-1 | TRBV2 | ASSVKANTEAF
few | TRBJ2-7 | TRBV29-1 | SATTGYEQY
- | TRBJ2-2 | TRBV4-1 | ASSHVGLAGTGELF
- | TRBJ2-7 | TRBV18 | ASSGDRRYEQY
- | TRBJ1-1 | TRBV7-9 | ASSLVLRNTEAF
few | TRBJ1-4 | TRBV20-1 | SARSDRVVGKLF
many | TRBJ2-5 | TRBV11-2 | ASSSGPQLAGQETQY
- | TRBJ1-1 | TRBV5-5 | ASSLGHEITEAF
- | TRBJ2-3 | TRBV5-1 | ASSLAGFSGSTDTQY
- | TRBJ2-7 | TRBV6-1 | ASSPGQGDLGDEQY
- | TRBJ2-2 | TRBV7-6 | ASSTQGGFDGELF
few | TRBJ2-3 | TRBV4-2 | ASNQQGAAADTQY
- | TRBJ2-7 | TRBV4-1 | ASSPGRTGGYEQY
- | TRBJ1-1 | TRBV5-5 | ASSLDSIGQGLNTEAF
- | TRBJ2-1 | TRBV4-3 | ASSQETTYNEQF
- | TRBJ2-1 | TRBV12-3/TRBV12-4 | ASSLVGGGDNEQF
- | TRBJ2-3 | TRBV4-3 | ASSQVVMGTQY
- | TRBJ1-4 | TRBV3-1 | ASSPYRGQGYEKLF
- | TRBJ1-4 | TRBV6-2/TRBV6-3 | ASRTGTGSEKLF
- | TRBJ2-5 | TRBV4-3 | ASSQEGGRGETQY